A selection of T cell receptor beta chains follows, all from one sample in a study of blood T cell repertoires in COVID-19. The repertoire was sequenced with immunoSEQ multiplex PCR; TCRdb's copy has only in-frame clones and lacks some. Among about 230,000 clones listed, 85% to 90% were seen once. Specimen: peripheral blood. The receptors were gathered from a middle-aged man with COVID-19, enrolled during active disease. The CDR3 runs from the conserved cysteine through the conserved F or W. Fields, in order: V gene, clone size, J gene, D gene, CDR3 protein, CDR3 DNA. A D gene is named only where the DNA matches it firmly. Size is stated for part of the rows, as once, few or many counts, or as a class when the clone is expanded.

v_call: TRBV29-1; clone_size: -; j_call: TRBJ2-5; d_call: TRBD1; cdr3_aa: CSVVTGEGETQYF; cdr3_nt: TGCAGCGTTGTGACAGGGGAAGGAGAGACCCAGTACTTC
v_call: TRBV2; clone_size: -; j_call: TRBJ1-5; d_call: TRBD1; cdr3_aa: CASSRQGPQPQHF; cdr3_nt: TGTGCCAGCAGCAGACAGGGTCCACAGCCCCAGCATTTT
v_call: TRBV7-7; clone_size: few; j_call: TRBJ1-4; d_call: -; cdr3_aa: CASSLVRGEKLFF; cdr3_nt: TGTGCCAGCAGCTTAGTGCGCGGTGAAAAACTGTTTTTT
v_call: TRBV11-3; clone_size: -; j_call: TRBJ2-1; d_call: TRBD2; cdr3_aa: CASSFTLAGDNEQFF; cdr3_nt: TGTGCCAGCAGCTTCACTCTAGCGGGAGACAATGAGCAGTTCTTC
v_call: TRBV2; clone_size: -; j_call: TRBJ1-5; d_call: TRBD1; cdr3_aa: CASRAPGGAGNQPQHF; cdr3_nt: TGTGCCAGCAGAGCCCCAGGGGGCGCGGGCAATCAGCCCCAGCATTTT
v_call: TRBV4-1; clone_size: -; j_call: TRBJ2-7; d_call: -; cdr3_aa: CASSQGGSSFYEQYF; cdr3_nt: TGCGCCAGCAGCCAAGGAGGCAGCAGTTTCTACGAGCAGTACTTC
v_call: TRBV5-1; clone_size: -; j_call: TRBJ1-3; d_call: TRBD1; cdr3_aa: CASSIGTGRSGNTIYF; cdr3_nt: TGCGCCAGCAGCATTGGGACAGGCCGCTCTGGAAACACCATATATTTT
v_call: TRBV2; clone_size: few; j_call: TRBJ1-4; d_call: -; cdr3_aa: CASSETTEKLFF; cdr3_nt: TGTGCCAGCAGTGAGACAACTGAAAAACTGTTTTTT
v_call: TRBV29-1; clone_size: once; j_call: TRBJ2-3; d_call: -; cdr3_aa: CSVDGQGSSYTQYF; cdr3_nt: TGCAGCGTTGATGGGCAGGGGTCATCGTATACGCAGTATTTT
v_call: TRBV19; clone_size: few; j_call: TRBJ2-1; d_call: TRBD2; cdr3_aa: CASSVPSGSSSYNEQFF; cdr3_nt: TGTGCCAGTAGTGTACCTAGCGGCTCCAGCTCCTACAATGAGCAGTTCTTC
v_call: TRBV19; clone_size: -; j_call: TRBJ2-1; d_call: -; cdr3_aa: CASSIVSDEQFF; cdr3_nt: TGTGCCAGTAGTATAGTGTCGGATGAGCAGTTCTTC
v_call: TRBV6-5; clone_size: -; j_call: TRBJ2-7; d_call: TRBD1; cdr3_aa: CASSGTGPTYEQYF; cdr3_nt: TGTGCCAGCAGCGGGACAGGGCCCACCTACGAGCAGTACTTC
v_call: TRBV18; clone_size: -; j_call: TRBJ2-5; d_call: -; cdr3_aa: CASSPQEAWETQYF; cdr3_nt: TGTGCCAGCTCACCACAGGAGGCTTGGGAGACCCAGTACTTC
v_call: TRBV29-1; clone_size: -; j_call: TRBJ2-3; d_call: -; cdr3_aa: CSVADTSTDTQYF; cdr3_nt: TGCAGCGTGGCAGACACCAGCACAGATACGCAGTATTTT
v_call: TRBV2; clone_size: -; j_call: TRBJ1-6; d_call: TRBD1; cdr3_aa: CASRTTGAFNSPLHF; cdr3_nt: TGTGCCAGCAGAACGACAGGGGCCTTTAATTCACCCCTCCACTTT
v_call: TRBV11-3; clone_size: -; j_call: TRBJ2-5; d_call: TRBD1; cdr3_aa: CASSLGGTGEETQYF; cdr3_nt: TGTGCCAGCAGCTTAGGCGGGACAGGGGAAGAGACCCAGTACTTC
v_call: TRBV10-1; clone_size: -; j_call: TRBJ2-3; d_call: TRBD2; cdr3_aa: CASSPGCGGRTDTQYF; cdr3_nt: TGCGCCAGCAGTCCGGGGTGCGGGGGACGCACAGATACGCAGTATTTT
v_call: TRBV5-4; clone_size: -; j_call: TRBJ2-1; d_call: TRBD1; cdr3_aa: CASSLFGTGAYNEQFF; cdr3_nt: TGTGCCAGCAGCTTGTTTGGGACAGGGGCCTACAATGAGCAGTTCTTC
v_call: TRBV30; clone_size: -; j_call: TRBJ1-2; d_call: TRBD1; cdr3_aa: CAWNRGLYGYTF; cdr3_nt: TGTGCCTGGAACAGGGGGCTCTATGGCTACACCTTC
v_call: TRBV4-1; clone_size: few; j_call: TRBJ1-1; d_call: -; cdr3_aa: CASSQELIGRGTPMNTEAFF; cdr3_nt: TGCGCCAGCAGCCAAGAACTAATCGGGCGCGGGACTCCCATGAACACTGAAGCTTTCTTT
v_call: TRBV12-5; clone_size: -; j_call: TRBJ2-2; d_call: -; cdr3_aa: CASGPGVTGELFF; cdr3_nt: TGTGCTAGTGGGCCAGGGGTCACCGGGGAGCTGTTTTTT
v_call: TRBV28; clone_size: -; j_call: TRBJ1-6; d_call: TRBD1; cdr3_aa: CASSFETGEGSPLHF; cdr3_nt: TGTGCCAGCAGTTTTGAGACAGGGGAAGGTTCACCCCTCCACTTT
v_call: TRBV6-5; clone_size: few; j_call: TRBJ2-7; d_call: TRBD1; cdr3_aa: CASGRGTDSYEQYF; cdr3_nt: TGTGCCAGCGGAAGAGGGACAGACTCCTACGAGCAGTACTTC
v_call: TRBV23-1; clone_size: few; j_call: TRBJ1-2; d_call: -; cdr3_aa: CGRAGNLGGYTF; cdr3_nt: TGCGGAAGGGCAGGGAACTTGGGTGGCTACACCTTC
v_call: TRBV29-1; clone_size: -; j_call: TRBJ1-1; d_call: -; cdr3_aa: CSGGRENTEAFF; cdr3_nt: TGCAGCGGGGGTCGGGAGAACACTGAAGCTTTCTTT
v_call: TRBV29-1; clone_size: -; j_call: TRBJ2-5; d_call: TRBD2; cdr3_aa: CSVRGGRAQETQYF; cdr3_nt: TGCAGCGTTCGGGGCGGGAGGGCACAAGAGACCCAGTACTTC
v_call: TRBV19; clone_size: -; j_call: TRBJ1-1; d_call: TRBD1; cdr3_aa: CASSIPTGRVLNTEAFF; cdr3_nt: TGTGCCAGTAGTATACCGACAGGGCGGGTATTGAACACTGAAGCTTTCTTT
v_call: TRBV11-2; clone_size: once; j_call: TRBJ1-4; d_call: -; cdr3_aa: CASSPGPTGPIRVFF; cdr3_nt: TGTGCCAGCAGCCCCGGACCAACAGGGCCCATAAGGGTGTTTTTT
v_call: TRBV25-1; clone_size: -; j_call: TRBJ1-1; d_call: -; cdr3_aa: CASSELGDTEAFF; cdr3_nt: TGTGCCAGCAGTGAATTAGGGGACACTGAAGCTTTCTTT
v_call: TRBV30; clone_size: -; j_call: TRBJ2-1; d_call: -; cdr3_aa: CACYDRRVNYNEQFF; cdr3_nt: TGTGCCTGCTACGATCGCAGGGTCAACTACAATGAGCAGTTCTTC
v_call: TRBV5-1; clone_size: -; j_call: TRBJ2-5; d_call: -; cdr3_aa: CASSPDSLQETQYF; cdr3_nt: TGCGCCAGCAGCCCGGACTCGTTACAAGAGACCCAGTACTTC
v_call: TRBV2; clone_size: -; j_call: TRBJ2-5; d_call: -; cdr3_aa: CASSDGGATETQYF; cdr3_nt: TGTGCCAGCAGTGATGGGGGGGCCACAGAGACCCAGTACTTC
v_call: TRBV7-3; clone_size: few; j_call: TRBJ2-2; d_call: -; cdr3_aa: CASSLGSTYTGELFF; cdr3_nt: TGTGCCAGCAGCCTCGGGTCAACCTACACCGGGGAGCTGTTTTTT
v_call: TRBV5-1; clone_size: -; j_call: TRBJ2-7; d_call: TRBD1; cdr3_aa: CASSPGQGASEQYF; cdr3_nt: TGCGCCAGCAGCCCAGGACAGGGGGCAAGTGAGCAGTACTTC
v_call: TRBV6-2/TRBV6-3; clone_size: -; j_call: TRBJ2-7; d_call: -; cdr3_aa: CASSQGPGRQYF; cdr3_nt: TGTGCCAGCAGCCAGGGGCCCGGTCGGCAGTACTTC
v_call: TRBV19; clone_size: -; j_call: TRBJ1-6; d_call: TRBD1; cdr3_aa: CASSRGQVNSPLHF; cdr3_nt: TGTGCCAGTAGTCGGGGACAGGTTAATTCACCCCTCCACTTT
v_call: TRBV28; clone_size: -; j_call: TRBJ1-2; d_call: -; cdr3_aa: CASSSPGRDYGYTF; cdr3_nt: TGTGCCAGCAGTTCGCCGGGGAGAGATTATGGCTACACCTTC
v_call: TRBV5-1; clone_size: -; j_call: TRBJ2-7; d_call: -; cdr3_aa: CASSLGLLGYEQYF; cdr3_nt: TGCGCCAGCAGCTTGGGACTACTGGGCTACGAGCAGTACTTC